This TCR beta chain was retrieved from a study of blood T cells in healthy people across ages. Using a J-beta primer mix together with a sample-barcoded 5' primer, a second PCR was run for 7 to 11 cycles. TCRdb itself ran the 5' RACE reads through MiXCR, one entry per CDR3 protein. Found here are 700,000 to 950,000 distinct CDR3 sequences, roughly 50% of them singletons; the top ten hold about 20%. Trimming removed 3 bases from V and 2 bases from J, with 8 bases in between. There are 13 residues in the CDR3. Sequencing was done on a sample of blood. The TCR was taken from a young man in good health. The V gene is TRBV12-3 or TRBV12-4, the J gene TRBJ2-7; D gene uncertain. CDR3 sequence reads: CASSFGPAYEQYF. In nucleotides, the CDR3 is TGTGCCAGCAGTTTCGGCCCTGCCTACGAGCAGTACTTC.